Listed below are T cell receptor beta chains from one sample, sequenced in a study of blood T cells in healthy people across ages. In TCRdb, the 5' RACE reads were re-called with MiXCR into one record per CDR3 protein. The sample has about a million distinct CDR3 sequences; just over 50% are singletons. The sample comprised blood. The source of these receptors is an older woman in good health. The conserved cysteine and the conserved F or W are not part of the CDR3 here. Not every row has a clone size; where given, it reads once, few, many or a size class.

CDR3 length | J gene | clone size | V gene | CDR3 protein
11 | TRBJ1-4 | many | TRBV2 | ASSAETGRKLF
16 | TRBJ2-1 | . | TRBV29-1 | SVEVPSGSVSSYNEQF
13 | TRBJ2-7 | . | TRBV20-1 | SGREGLLSLYEQY
11 | TRBJ2-4 | . | TRBV24-1 | ATNRDRRAVQY
13 | TRBJ2-3 | . | TRBV9 | ASSLDREREGTQY
14 | TRBJ2-2 | . | TRBV20-1 | SAPKPSGANTGELF
10 | TRBJ2-2 | . | TRBV11-2 | ASSGRARELF
13 | TRBJ2-5 | . | TRBV15 | ATSIQRGGWETQY
13 | TRBJ2-3 | . | TRBV28 | ASSLSGRTTDTQY
11 | TRBJ2-7 | . | TRBV29-1 | SVFSLAGNEQY
12 | TRBJ2-3 | . | TRBV4-1 | ASSADTSTDTQY
14 | TRBJ1-4 | few | TRBV6-5 | ASSYSKGETNEKLF
12 | TRBJ2-7 | few | TRBV10-3 | AISPGTSDYEQY
13 | TRBJ2-1 | . | TRBV7-6 | ASSLQGASYNEQF
13 | TRBJ2-1 | . | TRBV29-1 | SVEPRDGGYNVQF
13 | TRBJ2-5 | . | TRBV4-2 | ASSQAGTGGETQY
10 | TRBJ2-4 | . | TRBV18 | ASSRDREEQY
14 | TRBJ2-5 | few | TRBV9 | ASNQEGSGRAETQY
14 | . | . | TRBV20-1 | SAAPAGGPQRNEQY
12 | TRBJ2-7 | . | TRBV5-1 | ARSSGQSSYEQY
15 | TRBJ2-7 | . | TRBV20-1 | GASVLLGTSGIYEQY
15 | TRBJ2-7 | . | TRBV28 | ASSEGVRQGMPNEQY
12 | TRBJ2-5 | . | TRBV20-1 | SARDLAGQETQY
12 | TRBJ2-1 | . | TRBV20-1 | SAIREAVYNEQF
13 | TRBJ1-5 | . | TRBV12-3/TRBV12-4 | ASSFKGGSNQPQH
10 | TRBJ2-3 | . | TRBV7-2 | ASSSQTRAQY
15 | TRBJ2-1 | . | TRBV12-3/TRBV12-4 | ASSSGRRTHIHNEQF
15 | TRBJ1-4 | once | TRBV10-2 | ASSATLGGGYNEKLF
11 | TRBJ2-1 | few | TRBV20-1 | SALGLVYNEQF
13 | TRBJ1-5 | . | TRBV12-3/TRBV12-4 | ASSLAGGAFQPQH
13 | . | . | TRBV28 | ASSGGGTGWETQY
11 | TRBJ2-7 | . | TRBV12-3/TRBV12-4 | ASAAGRPSEQY
11 | TRBJ2-3 | few | TRBV2 | VKGGASTDTQY